This is a list of T cell receptor beta chains from one sample in a study of OX40 agonist ivuxolimab in advanced cancers. Generated by immunoSEQ multiplex PCR, the TCRdb table keeps only in-frame clones and is missing some. The sample shows roughly 50,000 clones, 80% of them seen only once. Sample: CD4+ or CD8+ T cells sorted from blood, taken in a trial of the OX40 agonist ivuxolimab. These receptor sequences come from an adult with an advanced solid tumor such as melanoma, head and neck, liver or kidney cancer. The CDR3 runs from the conserved cysteine through the conserved F or W. The D gene is left open where the match is weak. The size entry is marked missing in some rows and otherwise reads once, few, many or a size class.

j_gene	abundance	d_gene	v_gene	CDR3aa	CDR3nt
TRBJ2-4	NA	NA	TRBV15	CATSRGESVNIQYF	TGTGCCACCAGCAGAGGTGAAAGCGTAAACATTCAGTACTTC
TRBJ1-2	NA	TRBD1	TRBV7-2	CASSSSRGLGYTF	TGTGCCAGCAGCTCGTCCAGGGGGCTTGGCTACACCTTC
TRBJ2-3	NA	TRBD2	TRBV29-1	CSEAGTSGTDTQYF	TGCAGCGAGGCTGGGACTAGCGGCACAGATACGCAGTATTTT
TRBJ1-2	once	TRBD1	TRBV19	CASSPPGQGSGGYTF	TGTGCCAGTAGTCCACCGGGACAGGGGTCGGGTGGCTACACCTTC
TRBJ2-1	NA	TRBD2	TRBV9	CASSRRTSRYNEQFF	TGTGCCAGCAGCCGACGGACTAGCAGATACAATGAGCAGTTCTTC
TRBJ2-5	NA	NA	TRBV25-1	CASSDLSRGAETQYF	TGTGCCAGCAGTGACCTCTCGAGGGGGGCAGAGACCCAGTACTTC
TRBJ1-4	NA	TRBD1	TRBV5-1	CASSFSPGTGGEKLFF	TGCGCCAGCAGCTTCTCTCCCGGGACAGGAGGCGAAAAACTGTTTTTT
TRBJ1-1	NA	NA	TRBV18	CASSPRVENTEAFF	TGTGCCAGCTCACCAAGGGTCGAGAACACTGAAGCTTTCTTT
TRBJ1-4	NA	NA	TRBV15	CATSRDRGPQEKLFF	TGTGCCACCAGCAGAGATAGAGGTCCCCAGGAAAAACTGTTTTTT
TRBJ2-1	NA	NA	TRBV18	CASSPPGRTGFGDEQFF	TGTGCCAGCTCACCACCGGGGAGAACAGGATTCGGGGATGAGCAGTTCTTC
TRBJ2-7	NA	TRBD2	TRBV11-1	CASSLQLAGSSALYF	TGTGCCAGCAGCTTACAACTAGCGGGATCCTCAGCTCTGTACTTC
TRBJ2-7	NA	NA	TRBV5-6	CASSLAHRNTYEQYF	TGTGCCAGCAGCTTGGCCCATCGGAACACCTACGAGCAGTACTTC
TRBJ1-1	NA	NA	TRBV5-4	CASSLPGLGTEAFF	TGTGCCAGCAGCTTGCCCGGACTTGGGACTGAAGCTTTCTTT
TRBJ1-5	NA	NA	TRBV7-2	CASSLTVEQPQHF	TGTGCCAGCAGCTTAACAGTGGAGCAGCCCCAGCATTTT
TRBJ2-7	NA	TRBD2	TRBV20-1	CSAGTSYEQYF	TGCAGTGCGGGGACTAGCTACGAGCAGTACTTC
TRBJ1-5	NA	NA	TRBV6-5	CASRWKSNQPQHF	TGTGCCAGCAGGTGGAAAAGCAATCAGCCCCAGCATTTT
TRBJ1-6	NA	NA	TRBV18	CASSQGNDSPLHF	TGTGCCAGCTCCCAGGGGAACGATTCACCCCTCCACTTT
TRBJ2-7	NA	NA	TRBV18	CASSLPGLIPDEQYF	TGTGCCAGCTCATTGCCGGGCCTCATCCCCGACGAGCAGTACTTC
TRBJ2-7	NA	NA	TRBV11-3	CASSLGPTSGEQYF	TGTGCCAGCAGCTTAGGGCCTACGAGTGGGGAGCAGTACTTC
TRBJ1-1	NA	TRBD1	TRBV28	CATVGQGRRTEAFF	TGTGCCACCGTGGGACAGGGGAGAAGGACTGAAGCTTTCTTT
TRBJ2-3	few	NA	TRBV4-2	CASSQDLSTAWPDTQYF	TGTGCCAGCAGCCAAGACCTCTCGACAGCCTGGCCAGATACGCAGTATTTT
TRBJ2-1	NA	TRBD2	TRBV9	CASSEGLAGGLRGNEQFF	TGTGCCAGCAGCGAGGGACTAGCGGGAGGGCTTAGGGGTAATGAGCAGTTCTTC
TRBJ2-2	NA	NA	TRBV6-1	CASSEPTWAPGELFF	TGTGCCAGCAGTGAACCCACCTGGGCTCCCGGGGAGCTGTTTTTT
TRBJ2-3	NA	NA	TRBV2	CAALSSGTDTQYF	TGTGCCGCCCTCTCAAGTGGCACAGATACGCAGTATTTT
TRBJ1-1	NA	TRBD1	TRBV6-6	CASTPPGQGYTEAFF	TGTGCCAGCACCCCTCCGGGACAGGGGTACACTGAAGCTTTCTTT
TRBJ2-7	NA	NA	TRBV28	CASREGRYEQYF	TGTGCCAGCAGGGAAGGGCGGTACGAGCAGTACTTC
TRBJ2-3	NA	TRBD1	TRBV2	CASSEQGAGADTQYF	TGTGCCAGCAGTGAGCAGGGGGCTGGCGCAGATACGCAGTATTTT
TRBJ1-1	NA	NA	TRBV7-9	CASSLELAEAFF	TGTGCCAGCAGCTTAGAGCTGGCTGAAGCTTTCTTT
TRBJ2-1	NA	TRBD1	TRBV5-1	CASSQGQGIYNEQFF	TGCGCCAGCAGCCAAGGACAGGGAATATACAATGAGCAGTTCTTC
TRBJ1-4	NA	NA	TRBV15	CATSREGENEKLFF	TGTGCCACCAGCAGGGAGGGTGAGAATGAAAAACTGTTTTTT
TRBJ1-3	once	TRBD1	TRBV5-4	CASSSSGGGGNTIYF	TGTGCCAGCAGCTCCTCAGGGGGCGGTGGAAACACCATATATTTT
TRBJ2-5	NA	NA	TRBV21-1	CASSKPWDRDGETQYF	TGTGCCAGCAGCAAACCCTGGGACAGGGATGGGGAGACCCAGTACTTC
TRBJ2-1	NA	TRBD2	TRBV7-9	CASSSGLAGDNEQFF	TGTGCCAGCAGCTCGGGACTAGCGGGAGACAATGAGCAGTTCTTC
TRBJ1-1	NA	NA	TRBV5-4	CASSQGTNTEAFF	TGTGCCAGCAGCCAAGGGACAAACACTGAAGCTTTCTTT
TRBJ2-1	NA	NA	TRBV7-9	CASSLFTSTFNEQFF	TGTGCCAGCAGCTTATTCACTAGCACATTCAATGAGCAGTTCTTC
TRBJ1-3	few	TRBD1	TRBV19	CASRGQGMTLSSGNTIYF	TGTGCCAGTCGTGGACAGGGGATGACTTTGAGCTCTGGAAACACCATATATTTT
TRBJ2-3	NA	TRBD2	TRBV10-2	CASTRAGGLDTQYF	TGCGCCAGCACCCGAGCGGGGGGGTTAGATACGCAGTATTTT
TRBJ2-4	NA	TRBD2	TRBV27	CASTDLAGAKNIQYF	TGTGCCAGCACCGATCTAGCGGGGGCCAAAAACATTCAGTACTTC
TRBJ1-1	NA	NA	TRBV7-9	CASSLAQKGKTEAFF	TGTGCCAGCAGCTTAGCGCAAAAGGGGAAAACTGAAGCTTTCTTT
TRBJ2-5	NA	TRBD2	TRBV18	CASSPVPGLQIWQQETQYF	TGTGCCAGCTCACCAGTTCCGGGACTACAAATTTGGCAGCAAGAGACCCAGTACTTC
TRBJ2-1	NA	NA	TRBV6-5	CASSGPPELNEQFF	TGTGCCAGCTCAGGCCCCCCTGAACTCAATGAGCAGTTCTTC
TRBJ1-2	NA	TRBD1	TRBV18	CASSPGQNYGYTF	TGTGCCAGCTCTCCGGGACAGAACTATGGCTACACCTTC
TRBJ1-6	NA	TRBD1	TRBV7-9	CASSLGQGFYNSPLHF	TGTGCCAGCAGCTTAGGACAGGGCTTCTATAATTCACCCCTCCACTTT
TRBJ2-5	few	TRBD1	TRBV5-1	CASSSGTGGYQETQYF	TGCGCCAGCAGCTCGGGGACAGGGGGGTACCAAGAGACCCAGTACTTC